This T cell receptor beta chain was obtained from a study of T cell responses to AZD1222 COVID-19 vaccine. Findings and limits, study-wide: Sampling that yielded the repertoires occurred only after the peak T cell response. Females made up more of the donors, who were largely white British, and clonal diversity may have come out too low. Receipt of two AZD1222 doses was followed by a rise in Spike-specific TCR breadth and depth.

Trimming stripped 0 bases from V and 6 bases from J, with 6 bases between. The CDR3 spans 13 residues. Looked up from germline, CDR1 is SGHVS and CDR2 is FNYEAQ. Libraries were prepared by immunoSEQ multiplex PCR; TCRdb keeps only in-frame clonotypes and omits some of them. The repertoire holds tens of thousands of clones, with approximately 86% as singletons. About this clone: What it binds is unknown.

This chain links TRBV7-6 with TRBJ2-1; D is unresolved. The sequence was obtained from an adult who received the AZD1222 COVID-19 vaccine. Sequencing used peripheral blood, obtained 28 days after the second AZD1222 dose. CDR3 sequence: CASSLAGLNEQFF. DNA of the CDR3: TGTGCCAGCAGCTTAGCCGGCCTCAATGAGCAGTTCTTC.